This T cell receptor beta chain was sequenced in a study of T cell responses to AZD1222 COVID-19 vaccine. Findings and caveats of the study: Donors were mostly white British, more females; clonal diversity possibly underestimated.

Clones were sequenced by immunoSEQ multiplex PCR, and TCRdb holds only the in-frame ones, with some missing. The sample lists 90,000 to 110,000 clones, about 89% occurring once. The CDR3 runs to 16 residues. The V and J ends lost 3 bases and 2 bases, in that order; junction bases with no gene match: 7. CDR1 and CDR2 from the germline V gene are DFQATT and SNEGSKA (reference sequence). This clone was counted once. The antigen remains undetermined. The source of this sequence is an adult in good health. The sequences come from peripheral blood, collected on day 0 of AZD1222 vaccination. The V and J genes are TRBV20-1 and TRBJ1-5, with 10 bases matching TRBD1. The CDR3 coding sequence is TGCAGTGCTAGTTGGGGACAGGGGTCAGGCAATCAGCCCCAGCATTTT. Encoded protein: CSASWGQGSGNQPQHF.